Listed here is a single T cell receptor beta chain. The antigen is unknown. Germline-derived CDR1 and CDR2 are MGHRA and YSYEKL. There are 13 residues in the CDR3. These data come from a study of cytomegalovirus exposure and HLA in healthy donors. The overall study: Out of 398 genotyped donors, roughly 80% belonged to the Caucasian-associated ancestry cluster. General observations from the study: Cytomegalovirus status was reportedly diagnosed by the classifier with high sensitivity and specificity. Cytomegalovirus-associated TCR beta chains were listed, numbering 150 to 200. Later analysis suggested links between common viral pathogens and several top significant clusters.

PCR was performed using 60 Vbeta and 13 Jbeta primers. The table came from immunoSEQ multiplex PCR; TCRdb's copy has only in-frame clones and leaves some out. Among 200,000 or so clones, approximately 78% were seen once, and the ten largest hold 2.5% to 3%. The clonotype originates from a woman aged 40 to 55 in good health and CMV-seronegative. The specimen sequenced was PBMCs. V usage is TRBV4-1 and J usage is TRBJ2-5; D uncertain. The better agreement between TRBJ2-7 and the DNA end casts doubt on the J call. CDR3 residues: CASSQEVFYEQYF. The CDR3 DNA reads TGCGCCAGCAGCCAAGAGGTCTTTTACGAGCAGTACTTC.